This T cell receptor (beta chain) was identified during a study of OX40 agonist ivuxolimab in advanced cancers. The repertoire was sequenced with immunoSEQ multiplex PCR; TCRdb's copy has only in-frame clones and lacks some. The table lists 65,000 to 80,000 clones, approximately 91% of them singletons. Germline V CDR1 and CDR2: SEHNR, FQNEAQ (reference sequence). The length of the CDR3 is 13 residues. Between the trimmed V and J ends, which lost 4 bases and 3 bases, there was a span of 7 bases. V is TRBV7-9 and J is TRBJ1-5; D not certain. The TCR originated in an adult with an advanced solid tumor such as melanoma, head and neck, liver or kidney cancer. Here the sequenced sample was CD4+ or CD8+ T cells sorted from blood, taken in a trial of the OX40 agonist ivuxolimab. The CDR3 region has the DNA TGTGCCAGCAGCTCGTGGGACAATCAGCCCCAGCATTTT. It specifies CASSSWDNQPQHF.